The present TCR beta chain was sequenced within a study of blood T cell repertoires in COVID-19. TCRdb's copy holds only in-frame clones and misses some; the assay was immunoSEQ multiplex PCR. The top ten clones hold 3% to 4.5% of a sample with 200,000 to 250,000 clones, approximately 90% of them seen once. Sequenced material: PBMCs or T cells enriched from blood (not recorded which). This clonotype was sampled from a woman between 40 and 50 years old with acute COVID-19.

The chain's CDR3 is CASSERVGYTF. The CDR3, as DNA: TGTGCCAGCAGTGAACGGGTTGGCTACACCTTC. This chain links TRBV6-1 with TRBJ1-2; D gene unclear. Trimming stripped 2 bases from V and 7 bases from J, with 5 bases between. The germline CDR1 and CDR2 sequences are MNHNS and SASEGT. The CDR3 runs to 11 residues.